The rows below give T cell receptor beta chains drawn from one sample of a study of technical replicates of blood from a few donors. Data came from immunoSEQ multiplex PCR; TCRdb stores just in-frame clones and leaves some out. The sample holds about 73,000 clones; about 92% are singletons and the top ten take approximately 0.24%. The specimen was T cells isolated from PBMCs. The receptors shown here come from a human donor in good health. Each CDR3 is given with its conserved first and last residue. D genes are given only for firm matches. Not every row has a clone size; where given, it reads once, few, many or a size class.

d_call: .
j_call: TRBJ1-1
v_call: TRBV5-1
clone_size: few
cdr3_nt: TGCGCCAGCAGCTTCACAGAGAACACTGAAGCTTTCTTT
cdr3_aa: CASSFTENTEAFF

d_call: .
j_call: TRBJ2-5
v_call: TRBV5-4
clone_size: .
cdr3_nt: TGTGCCAGCAGCTTGGGTCGGGAAGAGACCCAGTACTTC
cdr3_aa: CASSLGREETQYF

d_call: .
j_call: TRBJ1-4
v_call: TRBV10-3
clone_size: .
cdr3_nt: TGTGCCATCAGTCTGGCCCTCGGGACACCTCTTCAAAAACTGTTTTTT
cdr3_aa: CAISLALGTPLQKLFF

d_call: .
j_call: TRBJ1-2
v_call: TRBV6-1
clone_size: .
cdr3_nt: TGTGCCAGCACGTACAGGCTCTATGGCTACACCTTC
cdr3_aa: CASTYRLYGYTF

d_call: TRBD1
j_call: TRBJ2-6
v_call: TRBV4-1
clone_size: .
cdr3_nt: TGCGCCAGCAGCCAACCACCCCTGGGACAGGGGAAATCTGGGGCCAACGTCCTGACTTTC
cdr3_aa: CASSQPPLGQGKSGANVLTF

d_call: .
j_call: TRBJ1-5
v_call: TRBV30
clone_size: .
cdr3_nt: TGTGCCTGCGGACGCCGGGAAATCAATCAGCCCCAGCATTTT
cdr3_aa: CACGRREINQPQHF

d_call: .
j_call: TRBJ2-1
v_call: TRBV27
clone_size: .
cdr3_nt: TGTGCCAGCAGTCCCCTTGAGGGGGTCTCGGATGAGCAGTTCTTC
cdr3_aa: CASSPLEGVSDEQFF

d_call: .
j_call: TRBJ2-7
v_call: TRBV5-6
clone_size: .
cdr3_nt: TGTGCCAGCAGCTCCGCCTACGAGCAGTACTTC
cdr3_aa: CASSSAYEQYF

d_call: .
j_call: TRBJ2-1
v_call: TRBV10-3
clone_size: .
cdr3_nt: TGTGCCATCAGTGAAACCGGGACACCCTACAATGAGCAGTTCTTC
cdr3_aa: CAISETGTPYNEQFF

d_call: TRBD1
j_call: TRBJ2-3
v_call: TRBV25-1
clone_size: .
cdr3_nt: TGTGCCAGCAGTGAATGGGGACAGGGCCATACGCAGTATTTT
cdr3_aa: CASSEWGQGHTQYF

d_call: TRBD1
j_call: TRBJ2-5
v_call: TRBV6-1
clone_size: .
cdr3_nt: TGTGCCAGCAGTTTCGGACAGGAAGAGACCCAGTACTTC
cdr3_aa: CASSFGQEETQYF

d_call: TRBD2
j_call: TRBJ2-2
v_call: TRBV19
clone_size: .
cdr3_nt: TGTGCCAGTAGTATTGGGCGACTAGCGGGTTTCAACACCGGGGAGCTGTTTTTT
cdr3_aa: CASSIGRLAGFNTGELFF

d_call: TRBD1
j_call: TRBJ1-1
v_call: TRBV11-2
clone_size: .
cdr3_nt: TGTGCCAGCAGCCCATTAGCGGGACAGGGAACTGAAGCTTTCTTT
cdr3_aa: CASSPLAGQGTEAFF

d_call: TRBD2
j_call: TRBJ2-2
v_call: TRBV6-4
clone_size: .
cdr3_nt: TGTGCCAGCAGGCGCACTAGCGGGGGGGCCAACACCGGGGAGCTGTTTTTT
cdr3_aa: CASRRTSGGANTGELFF

d_call: .
j_call: TRBJ1-2
v_call: TRBV30
clone_size: .
cdr3_nt: TGTGCCTGGAGGGCGGGTTTCAGCTTTAACTATGGCTACACCTTC
cdr3_aa: CAWRAGFSFNYGYTF

d_call: .
j_call: TRBJ1-4
v_call: TRBV9
clone_size: .
cdr3_nt: TGTGCCAGCAGCGTAAGGTCTGCGCGGGGGGAAAAACTGTTTTTT
cdr3_aa: CASSVRSARGEKLFF

d_call: .
j_call: TRBJ2-1
v_call: TRBV4-1
clone_size: .
cdr3_nt: TGCGCCAGCAGCCAAAAGGCTGCGGCGGATCTCTCCTACAATGAGCAGTTCTTC
cdr3_aa: CASSQKAAADLSYNEQFF

d_call: .
j_call: TRBJ2-1
v_call: TRBV19
clone_size: .
cdr3_nt: TGTGCCAGTAGTCTAAGACTCCTGCTGAGCTCCTACAATGAGCAGTTCTTC
cdr3_aa: CASSLRLLLSSYNEQFF

d_call: .
j_call: TRBJ2-1
v_call: TRBV5-1
clone_size: .
cdr3_nt: TGCGCCAGCACCATAGCGGAGCCCGGAGTCCATGAGCAGTTCTTC
cdr3_aa: CASTIAEPGVHEQFF

d_call: .
j_call: TRBJ1-1
v_call: TRBV4-1
clone_size: .
cdr3_nt: TGCGCCAGCAGCCAAGGGGGGCCCCCAGGGAACACTGAAGCTTTCTTT
cdr3_aa: CASSQGGPPGNTEAFF

d_call: .
j_call: TRBJ1-1
v_call: TRBV7-9
clone_size: few
cdr3_nt: TGTGCCAGCAGCCGGGACAAGGGGGAAGCTTTCTTT
cdr3_aa: CASSRDKGEAFF

d_call: TRBD2
j_call: TRBJ2-7
v_call: TRBV14
clone_size: .
cdr3_nt: TGTGCCAGCAGGGGACTAGACGACTACGAGCAGTACTTC
cdr3_aa: CASRGLDDYEQYF